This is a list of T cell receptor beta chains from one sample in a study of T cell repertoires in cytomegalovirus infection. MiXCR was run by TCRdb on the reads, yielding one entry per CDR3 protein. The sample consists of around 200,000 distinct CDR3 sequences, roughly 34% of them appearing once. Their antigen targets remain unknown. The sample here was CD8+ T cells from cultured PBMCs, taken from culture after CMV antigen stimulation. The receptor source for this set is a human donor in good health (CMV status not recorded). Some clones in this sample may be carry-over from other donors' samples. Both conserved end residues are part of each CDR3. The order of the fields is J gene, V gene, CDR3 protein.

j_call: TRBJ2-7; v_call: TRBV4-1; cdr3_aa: CASSPRGQGNDEQYF
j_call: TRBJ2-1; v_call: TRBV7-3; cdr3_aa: CASSLGQRTQQFF
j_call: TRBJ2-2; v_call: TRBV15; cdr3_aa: CATSRGWTGELFF
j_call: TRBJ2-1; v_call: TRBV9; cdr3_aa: CASSVEMAGGTNEQFF
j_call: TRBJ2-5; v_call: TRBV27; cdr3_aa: CASSLVAAYQETQYF
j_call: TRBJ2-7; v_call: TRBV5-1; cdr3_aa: CASSPPGLAASYEQYF
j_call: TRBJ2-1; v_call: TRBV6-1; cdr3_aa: CAIPGLAGGEQFF
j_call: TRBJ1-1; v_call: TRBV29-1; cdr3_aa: CSVDTVEAFF
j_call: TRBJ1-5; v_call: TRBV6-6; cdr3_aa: CASSYSGGTNQPQHF
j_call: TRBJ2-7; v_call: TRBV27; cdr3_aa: CASIGGLSDEQYF
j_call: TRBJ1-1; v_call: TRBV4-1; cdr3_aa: CASSQDMGTRKGTEAFF
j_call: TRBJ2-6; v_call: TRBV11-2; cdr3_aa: CASSSHRDGTAGANVLTF
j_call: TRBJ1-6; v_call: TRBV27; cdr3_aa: CASKRGSQLGLNSPLHF
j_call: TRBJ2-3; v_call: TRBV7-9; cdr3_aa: CASSYPSRGGTDTQYF
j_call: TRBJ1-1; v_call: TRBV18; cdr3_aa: CASSPPPDRTSPFAFF
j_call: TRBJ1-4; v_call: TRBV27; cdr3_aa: CASSIRQDVNEKLFF
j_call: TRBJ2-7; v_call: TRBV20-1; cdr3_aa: CSVRVDRGAYEQYF
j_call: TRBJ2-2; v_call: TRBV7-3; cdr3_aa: CASSKQGQGGYTGELFF
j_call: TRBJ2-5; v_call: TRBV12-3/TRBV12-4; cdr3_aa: CASSLGSETQYF
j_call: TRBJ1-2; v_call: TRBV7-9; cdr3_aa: CASSSRQGKDYGYTF
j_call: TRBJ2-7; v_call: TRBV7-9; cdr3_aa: CASSSVRKTYEQYF
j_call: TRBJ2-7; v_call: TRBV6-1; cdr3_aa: CASSEGQGTWYEQYF
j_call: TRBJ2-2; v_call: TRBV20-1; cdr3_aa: CSARDPPLTGELFF
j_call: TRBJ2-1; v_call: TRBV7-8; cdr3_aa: CASSLGLAGGLYYNEQFF
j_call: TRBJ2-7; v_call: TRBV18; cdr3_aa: CASSQTSRAVYEQYF
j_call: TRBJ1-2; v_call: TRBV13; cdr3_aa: CASSPGGVNYGYTF
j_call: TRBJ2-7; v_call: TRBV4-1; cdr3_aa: CASRVIAGEAYEQYF
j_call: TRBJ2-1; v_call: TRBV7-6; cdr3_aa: CASSLEAGVIRANEQFF
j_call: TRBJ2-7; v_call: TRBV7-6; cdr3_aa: CASSNGTYIYEQYF
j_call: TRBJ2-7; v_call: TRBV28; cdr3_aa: CASSPGQTYEQYF
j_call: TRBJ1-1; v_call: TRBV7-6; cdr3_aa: CASSLDWSGVEAFF
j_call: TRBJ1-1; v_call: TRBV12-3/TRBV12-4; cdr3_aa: CASSPFPRDTEAFF
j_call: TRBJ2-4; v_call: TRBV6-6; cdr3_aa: CASSGIIQAKNIQYF
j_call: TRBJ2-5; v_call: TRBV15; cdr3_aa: CATSRDGGLAGVGETQYF
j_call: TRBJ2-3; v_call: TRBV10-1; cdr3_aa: CASSEGSAGGTDTQYF
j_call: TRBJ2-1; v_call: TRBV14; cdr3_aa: CASSLTQGARLNEQFF
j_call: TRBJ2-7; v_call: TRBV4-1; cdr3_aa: CASSAVEHRSQYF
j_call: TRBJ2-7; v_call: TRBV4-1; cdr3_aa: CASSLGAGAWEQYF
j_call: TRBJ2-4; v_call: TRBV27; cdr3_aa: CASSGLAGGGNIQYF
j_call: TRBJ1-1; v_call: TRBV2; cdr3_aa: CASIRSNTEAFF
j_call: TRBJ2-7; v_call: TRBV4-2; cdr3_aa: CASSQGSGAINSYEQYF
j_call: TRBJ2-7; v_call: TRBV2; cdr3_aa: CASSGLAAFSYEQYF
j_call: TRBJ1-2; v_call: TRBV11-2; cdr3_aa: CARSLVYWRESGYTF
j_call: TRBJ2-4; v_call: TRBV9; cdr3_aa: CASSVGQGRENIQYF
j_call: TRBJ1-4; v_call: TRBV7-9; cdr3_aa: CASGLSPEQEKLFF
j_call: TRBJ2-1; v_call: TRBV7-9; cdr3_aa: CASSSSARSYNEQFF
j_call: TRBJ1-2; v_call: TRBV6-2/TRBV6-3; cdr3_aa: CASSSGGEGIGYTF
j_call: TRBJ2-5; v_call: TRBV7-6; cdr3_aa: CASSLEGQETQYF
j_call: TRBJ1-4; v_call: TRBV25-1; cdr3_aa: CASSEGNEKLFF
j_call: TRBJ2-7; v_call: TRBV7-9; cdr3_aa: CASGRVDGYEQYF
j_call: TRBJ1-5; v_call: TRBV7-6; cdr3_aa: CASSSSRNQPQHF
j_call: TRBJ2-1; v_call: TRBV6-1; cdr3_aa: CASSEQDSTYNEQFF
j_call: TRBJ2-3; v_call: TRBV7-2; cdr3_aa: CASSSLAGVADTQYF
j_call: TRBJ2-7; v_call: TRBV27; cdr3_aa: CASKPLGWVYEQYF
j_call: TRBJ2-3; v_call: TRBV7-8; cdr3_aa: CASSLDPTSGATDTQYF